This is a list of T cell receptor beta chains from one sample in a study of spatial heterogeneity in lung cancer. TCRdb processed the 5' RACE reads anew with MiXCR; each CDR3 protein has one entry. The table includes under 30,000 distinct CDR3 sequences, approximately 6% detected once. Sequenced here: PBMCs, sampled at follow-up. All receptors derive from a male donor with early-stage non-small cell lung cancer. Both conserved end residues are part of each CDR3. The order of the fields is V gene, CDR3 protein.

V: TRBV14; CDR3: CASSQSTGDQPQHF
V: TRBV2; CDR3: CASRRDYGYTF
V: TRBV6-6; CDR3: CASSYPTGSRDSNQPQHF
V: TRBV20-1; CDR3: CSATRQGSNTGELFF
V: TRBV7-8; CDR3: CASSTNFRNPFTDTQYF
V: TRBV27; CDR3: CASSPGQRADTQYF
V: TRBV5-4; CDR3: CASSLGGLEGHTQYF
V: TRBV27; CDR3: CASGARPDTQYF
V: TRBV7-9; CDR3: CASSSPPAVDTQYF
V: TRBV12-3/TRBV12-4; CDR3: CASSFGSANTF
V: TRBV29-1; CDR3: CSVEDIRGGNTIYF